One sample yielded the 20 T cell receptor beta chains listed below, sequenced in a study of cytomegalovirus exposure and HLA in healthy donors. PCR involved 60 Vbeta and 13 Jbeta primers. Clones were read by immunoSEQ multiplex PCR, and TCRdb kept only the in-frame ones, dropping some. The repertoire consists of approximately 150,000 clones, with approximately 77% occurring once and the leading ten covering roughly 7.3%. The source material was PBMCs. These receptors were obtained from a male donor in good health and CMV-seropositive.

This chain uses TRBV6-4 with TRBJ2-1, with D tentatively TRBD1 (5 bases). V gave up 6 bases and J gave up 8 bases, with 14 bases separating them. There are 13 residues in the CDR3. Looked up from germline, CDR1 is MRHNA and CDR2 is SNTAGT. The CDR3 bases are TGTGCCAGCAGGAAACATCAGGGCGATGAGCAGTTCTTC. Amino acids: CASRKHQGDEQFF.

In nucleotides, the CDR3 is TGTGCCAGCAGCCAGGGAACCTATGAAAAACTGTTTTTT. It is translated as CASSQGTYEKLFF. The J gene is TRBJ1-4, the V gene TRBV7-2; a possible D gene is TRBD1 (5 bases). Between the trimmed V and J ends, which lost 5 bases and 6 bases, there was a span of 10 bases. The CDR3 contains 13 residues. Germline CDR1 SGHTA, CDR2 FQGNSA.

The gene calls are TRBV9 and TRBJ2-1, with D possibly TRBD1 on 5 matching bases. CDR1 is SGDLS and CDR2 is YYNGEE in the germline V gene. This CDR3 is built from 13 residues. The V end lost 0 bases, the J end lost 10 bases, and 11 bases lay between the germline ends. CDR3 DNA: TGTGCCAGCAGCGTAGATACAGGTGCCGAGCAGTTCTTC. Protein product: CASSVDTGAEQFF.

This rearrangement joins TRBV7-2 to TRBJ2-3; maybe TRBD2 (6 bases). Deletions cut 8 bases from V and 0 bases from J, with 18 bases between. Germline lookup yields CDR1 SGHTA and CDR2 FQGNSA. There are 16 residues in the CDR3. CDR3 loop: CASAYLGGTSTDTQYF. As DNA, the CDR3 is TGTGCCAGCGCCTATCTTGGGGGGACCAGCACAGATACGCAGTATTTT. Supplemented by reference TRBV7-2 and TRBJ2-3, the full variable domain reads GAGVSQSPSNKVTEKGKDVELRCDPISGHTALYWYRQSLGQGLEFLIYFQGNSAPDKSGLPSDRFSAERTGGSVSTLTIQRTQQEDSAVYLCASAYLGGTSTDTQYFGPGTRLTVL.

The chain combines TRBV7-3 with TRBJ2-2, with D possibly matching TRBD2 (7 bases). In germline, CDR1 is SGHTA, CDR2 FQGTGA. The V gene lost 5 bases and the J gene lost 1 base, with 14 bases spanning the gap. The CDR3 spans 16 residues. The CDR3 sequence is CASSPRGAENTGELFF. CDR3 DNA sequence: TGTGCCAGCAGCCCCCGGGGGGCTGAGAACACCGGGGAGCTGTTTTTT.

This clone turned up a few times. The genes are TRBV5-4 and TRBJ2-2; unclear D gene. Trimming cost V 4 bases and J 1 base, with 5 bases left between them. Germline loops: CDR1 SGHNT, CDR2 YYREEE (reference sequence). This CDR3 has 13 amino acids. DNA for the CDR3: TGTGCCAGCAGCCGTTTGAACACCGGGGAGCTGTTTTTT. This sequence encodes CASSRLNTGELFF.

The sample holds one count of this clone. The chain combines TRBV4-1 with TRBJ1-2; 9 nucleotides align to TRBD1. The CDR3 extends over 18 amino acids. From germline, CDR1 is MGHRA and CDR2 YSYEKL. The trim removed 0 bases at V and 1 base at J, leaving 9 bases unmatched. CDR3: CASSQDRAGTGYNYGYTF. The CDR3 region has the DNA TGCGCCAGCAGCCAAGATCGGGCCGGGACAGGGTATAACTATGGCTACACCTTC.

J is TRBJ2-5 and V is TRBV29-1, with D maybe TRBD1 (6 bases). The J call may be incorrect, as the DNA end agrees better with TRBJ2-7. CDR1 is SQVTM, CDR2 ANQGSEA, per germline. The CDR3 length is 15 residues. CDR3 residues: CSVIPRMLGGYEQYF. The DNA of the CDR3 is TGCAGCGTTATACCGAGGATGTTAGGGGGCTACGAGCAGTACTTC.

V and J are TRBV5-1 and TRBJ1-6, with D perhaps matching TRBD1 (5 bases). Germline lookup yields CDR1 SGHRS and CDR2 YFSETQ. Trimming removed 1 base at V and 4 bases at J, with 12 bases between. This CDR3 spans 16 amino acids. CDR3 sequence reads: CASSLSGEGYNSPLHF. In nucleotides, the CDR3 is TGCGCCAGCAGCTTGTCGGGGGAGGGGTATAATTCACCCCTCCACTTT.

This sequence joins TRBV6-1 and TRBJ1-2; the D is unclear. CDR3 length equals 14 residues. The ends were cut back, 0 bases at V and 8 bases at J, with 13 bases in the middle. CDR1 is MNHNS, CDR2 SASEGT, per germline. The CDR3 sequence is CASSEASESWGYTF. The CDR3 nucleotides read TGTGCCAGCAGTGAAGCCTCAGAATCGTGGGGCTACACCTTC.

The chain has TRBV5-1 and TRBJ2-3, with 9 nucleotides matching TRBD1. Germline-derived CDR1 and CDR2 are SGHRS and YFSETQ. The CDR3 spans 15 residues. With V trimmed by 4 bases and J by 6 bases, 9 bases remained unmatched. The chain's CDR3 is CASSRTPGQGDTQYF. The CDR3 nucleotides are TGCGCCAGCAGCCGCACTCCGGGACAGGGTGATACGCAGTATTTT.

The V call is TRBV6-5, the J call TRBJ1-3; tentatively, D is TRBD1 (5 bases). There are 14 residues in the CDR3. Trimming cost V 6 bases and J 0 bases, with 9 bases left between them. Germline V CDR1 and CDR2: MNHEY, SVGAGI. DNA for the CDR3: TGTGCCAGCAGACCAACAGGCTCTGGAAACACCATATATTTT. Amino acids: CASRPTGSGNTIYF.

The V gene is TRBV7-2, the J gene TRBJ1-2; tentative D call: TRBD1 (5 bases). V was pared by 5 bases and J by 8 bases, with 15 bases between. The germline V gene encodes CDR1 SGHTA and CDR2 FQGNSA. The CDR3 contains 13 residues. The CDR3 DNA reads as TGTGCCAGCAGCCTACTGGGGGGAGAGGGCTACACCTTC. Its translation: CASSLLGGEGYTF.

The chain combines TRBV2 with TRBJ2-3, with 8 nucleotides matching TRBD2. Germline-derived CDR1 and CDR2 are SNHLY and FYNNEI. The CDR3 contains 15 residues. After removal of 3 bases from V and 1 base from J, the junction contained 3 bases not matched to a gene. This CDR3 reads CASSDGRGGTDTQYF. The CDR3 nucleotides are TGTGCCAGCAGTGACGGGCGGGGGGGCACAGATACGCAGTATTTT.

V and J are TRBV6-5 and TRBJ2-7; 9 bases align to TRBD1. CDR3 length: 14 amino acids. V was clipped by 2 bases and J by 4 bases; unmatched bases: 3. Per germline, CDR1 MNHEY and CDR2 SVGAGI. CDR3 sequence reads: CASSYTGGDYEQYF. CDR3 bases: TGTGCCAGCAGTTACACAGGGGGCGATTACGAGCAGTACTTC.

This clone was detected only once. V usage is TRBV7-2 and J usage is TRBJ1-1; D is unresolved. The ends were cut back, 1 base at V and 11 bases at J, with 8 bases in the middle. Germline CDR1 reads SGHTA; CDR2 reads FQGNSA. The CDR3 covers 11 residues. The CDR3 loop is CASSLEWRAFF. CDR3 sequence (DNA): TGTGCCAGCAGCTTAGAGTGGCGGGCTTTCTTT.

V and J are TRBV5-3 and TRBJ1-2; no reliable D call. TRBV5-3 is an ORF; its function is uncertain. Trimming took 0 bases from V and 7 from J, leaving 4 bases between them. The CDR3 runs to 11 residues. CDR3 protein: CARSLGSGYTF. The CDR3 DNA is TGTGCCAGAAGCTTGGGTAGTGGCTACACCTTC.

The gene calls are TRBV2 and TRBJ1-1; no definite D call. The CDR3 runs 15 residues. With 2 bases removed from V and 2 bases from J, the gap between germline ends came to 12 bases. CDR1 SNHLY and CDR2 FYNNEI come from the germline V gene. CDR3 in amino acids: CASSEQRSGNTEAFF. The CDR3 DNA sequence: TGTGCCAGCAGTGAACAACGGAGCGGAAACACTGAAGCTTTCTTT.

The chain links TRBV13 to TRBJ2-5; possibly TRBD2 for D (6 bases). Germline assignment: CDR1 PRHDT and CDR2 FYEKMQ (reference sequence). Trimming left V 3 bases short and J 1 base short, with 9 bases between. CDR3 length: 14 residues. Written as DNA, the CDR3 is TGTGCCAGCAGCTTGCGGACTACCCAAGAGACCCAGTACTTC. It encodes CASSLRTTQETQYF.

This rearrangement joins TRBV7-6 to TRBJ1-1, with D unresolved. CDR1 and CDR2 from the germline V gene are SGHVS and FNYEAQ. CDR3 size: 18 residues. Trimming took 1 base from V and 4 from J, leaving 22 bases between them. The CDR3 spells CASSLEVVSGFMSTEAFF. The CDR3 DNA reads as TGTGCCAGCAGCTTAGAGGTGGTGTCGGGGTTTATGAGCACTGAAGCTTTCTTT.